This T cell receptor beta chain originates from a study of identifying expanded T cells in peripheral blood. The study's findings and limits: Across healthy donors, higher total template counts meant significantly greater roughly 2-week count variance.

Clones were sequenced by immunoSEQ multiplex PCR, and TCRdb holds only the in-frame ones, with some missing. The profile shows more than 65,000 clones, around nine tenths of them singletons. The J segment lost 8 bases and the V segment lost 2 bases, leaving 4 bases of the junction unmatched. Per the germline V gene, CDR1 is SGHTA and CDR2 is FQGTGA. The CDR3 totals 13 residues. Worth noting for this clone: The antigen is undetermined.

During the collection period, no donor immune events like infections were recorded. The clonotype was recovered from a person aged 18-69 years in good health. The sample comprised blood. The chain has TRBV7-3 and TRBJ2-3; 7 nucleotides match TRBD2. The CDR3 nucleotides read TGTGCCAGCAGCTTATATAGGGAGGGTACGCAGTATTTT. Amino acids: CASSLYREGTQYF.